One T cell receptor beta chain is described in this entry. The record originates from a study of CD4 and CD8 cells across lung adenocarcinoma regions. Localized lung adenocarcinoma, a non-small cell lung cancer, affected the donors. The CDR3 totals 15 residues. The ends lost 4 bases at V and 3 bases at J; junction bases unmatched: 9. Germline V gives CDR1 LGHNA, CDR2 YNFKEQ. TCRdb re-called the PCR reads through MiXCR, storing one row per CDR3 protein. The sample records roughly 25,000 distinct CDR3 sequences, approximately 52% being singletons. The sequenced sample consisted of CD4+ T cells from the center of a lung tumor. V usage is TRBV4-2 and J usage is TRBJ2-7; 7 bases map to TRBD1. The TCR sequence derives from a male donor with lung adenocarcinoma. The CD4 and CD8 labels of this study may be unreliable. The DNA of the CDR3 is TGTGCCAGCAGCCCATCAGAGGGGGCTCGCTACGAGCAGTACTTC. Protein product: CASSPSEGARYEQYF.